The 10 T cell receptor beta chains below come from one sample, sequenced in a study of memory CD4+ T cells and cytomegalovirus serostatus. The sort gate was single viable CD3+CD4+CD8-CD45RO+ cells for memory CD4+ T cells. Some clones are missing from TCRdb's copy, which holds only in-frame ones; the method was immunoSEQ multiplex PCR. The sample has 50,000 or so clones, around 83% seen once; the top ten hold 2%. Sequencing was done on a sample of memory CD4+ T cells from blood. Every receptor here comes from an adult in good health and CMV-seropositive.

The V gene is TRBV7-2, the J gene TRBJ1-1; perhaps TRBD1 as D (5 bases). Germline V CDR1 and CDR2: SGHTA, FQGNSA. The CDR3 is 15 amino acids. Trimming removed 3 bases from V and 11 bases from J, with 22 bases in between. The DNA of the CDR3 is TGTGCCAGCAGCTTTGGGACGGGGGTCCGGGTAGTGGCTTTCTTT. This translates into CASSFGTGVRVVAFF.

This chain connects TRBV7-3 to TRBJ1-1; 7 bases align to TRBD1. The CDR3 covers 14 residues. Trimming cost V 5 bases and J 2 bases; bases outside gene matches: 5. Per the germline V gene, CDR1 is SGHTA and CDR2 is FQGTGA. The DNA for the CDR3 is TGTGCCAGCAGCCGGGGACAGTCAAACACTGAAGCTTTCTTT. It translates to CASSRGQSNTEAFF.

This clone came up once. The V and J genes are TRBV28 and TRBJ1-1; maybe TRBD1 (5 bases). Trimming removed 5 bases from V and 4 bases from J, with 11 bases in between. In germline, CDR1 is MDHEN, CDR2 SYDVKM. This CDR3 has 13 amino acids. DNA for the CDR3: TGTGCCAGCAGTGGAGGGGTTAGCACTGAAGCTTTCTTT. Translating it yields CASSGGVSTEAFF.

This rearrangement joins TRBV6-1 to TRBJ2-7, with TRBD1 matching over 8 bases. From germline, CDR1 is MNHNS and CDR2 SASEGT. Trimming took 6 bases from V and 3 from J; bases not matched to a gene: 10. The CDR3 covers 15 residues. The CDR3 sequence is CASSPGQGLSYEQYF. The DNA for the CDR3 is TGTGCCAGCAGCCCCGGACAGGGACTGAGCTACGAGCAGTACTTC.

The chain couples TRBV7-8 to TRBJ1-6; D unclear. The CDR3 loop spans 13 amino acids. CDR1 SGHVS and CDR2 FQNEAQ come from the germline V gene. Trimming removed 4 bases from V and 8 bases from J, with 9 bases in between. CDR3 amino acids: CASSSGRDSPLHF. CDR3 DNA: TGTGCCAGCAGCTCCGGACGCGATTCACCCCTCCACTTT.

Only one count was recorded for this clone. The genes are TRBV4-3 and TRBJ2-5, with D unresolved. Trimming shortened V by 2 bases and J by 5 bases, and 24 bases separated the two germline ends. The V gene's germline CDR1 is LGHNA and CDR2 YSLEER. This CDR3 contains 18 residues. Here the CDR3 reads CASSQYWGSGDSRETQYF. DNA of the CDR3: TGCGCCAGCAGCCAATATTGGGGATCGGGTGACTCAAGGGAGACCCAGTACTTC.

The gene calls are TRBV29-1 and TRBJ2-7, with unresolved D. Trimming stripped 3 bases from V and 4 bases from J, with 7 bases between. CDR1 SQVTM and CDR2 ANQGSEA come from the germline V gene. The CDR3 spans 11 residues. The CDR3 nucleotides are TGCAGCGTTGAGTCGGATTACGAGCAGTACTTC. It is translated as CSVESDYEQYF.

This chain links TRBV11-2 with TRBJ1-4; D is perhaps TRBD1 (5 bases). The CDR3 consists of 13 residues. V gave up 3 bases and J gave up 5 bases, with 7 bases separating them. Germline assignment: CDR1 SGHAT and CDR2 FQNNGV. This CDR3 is CASSFRANEKLFF. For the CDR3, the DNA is TGTGCCAGCAGCTTCAGGGCCAATGAAAAACTGTTTTTT. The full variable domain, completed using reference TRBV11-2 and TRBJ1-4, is EAGVAQSPRYKIIEKRQSVAFWCNPISGHATLYWYQQILGQGPKLLIQFQNNGVVDDSQLPKDRFSAERLKGVDSTLKIQPAKLEDSAVYLCASSFRANEKLFFGSGTQLSVL.

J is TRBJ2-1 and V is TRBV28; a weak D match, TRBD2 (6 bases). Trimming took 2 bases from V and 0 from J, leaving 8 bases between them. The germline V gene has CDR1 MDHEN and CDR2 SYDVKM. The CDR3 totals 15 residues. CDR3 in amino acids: CASSLGGNSYNEQFF. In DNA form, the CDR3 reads TGTGCCAGCAGTTTAGGAGGGAACTCCTACAATGAGCAGTTCTTC. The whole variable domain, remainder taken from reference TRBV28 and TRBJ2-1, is DVKVTQSSRYLVKRTGEKVFLECVQDMDHENMFWYRQDPGLGLRLIYFSYDVKMKEKGDIPEGYSVSREKKERFSLILESASTNQTSMYLCASSLGGNSYNEQFFGPGTRLTVL.

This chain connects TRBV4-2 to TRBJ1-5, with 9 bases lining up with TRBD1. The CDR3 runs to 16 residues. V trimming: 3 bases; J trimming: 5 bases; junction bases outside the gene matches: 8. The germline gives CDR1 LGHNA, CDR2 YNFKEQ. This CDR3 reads CASSQGTGKGYQPQHF. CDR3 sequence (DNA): TGTGCCAGCAGCCAGGGGACAGGGAAAGGGTATCAGCCCCAGCATTTT.